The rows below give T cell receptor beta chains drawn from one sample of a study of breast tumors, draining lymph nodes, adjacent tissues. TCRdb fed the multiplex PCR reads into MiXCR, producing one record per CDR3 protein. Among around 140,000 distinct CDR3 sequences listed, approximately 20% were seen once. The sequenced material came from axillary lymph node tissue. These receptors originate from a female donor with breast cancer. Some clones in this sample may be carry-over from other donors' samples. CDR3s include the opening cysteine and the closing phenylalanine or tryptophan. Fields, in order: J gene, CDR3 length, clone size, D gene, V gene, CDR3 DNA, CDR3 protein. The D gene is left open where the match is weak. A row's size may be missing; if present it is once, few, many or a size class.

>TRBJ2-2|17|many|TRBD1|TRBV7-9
TGTGCCAGCAGCGCCAATACAGGGGTGGGCAACACCGGGGAGCTGTTTTTT
CASSANTGVGNTGELFF
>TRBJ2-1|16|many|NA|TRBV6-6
TGTGCCAGCACTACGAACGCAGCGGAATCCTACAATGAGCAGTTCTTC
CASTTNAAESYNEQFF
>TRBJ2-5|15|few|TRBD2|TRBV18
TGTGCCAGCTCACTTAGGACTAGCGGGACAGAGACCCAGTACTTC
CASSLRTSGTETQYF
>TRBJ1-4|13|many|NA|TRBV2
TGTGCCAGCAGGGCAGTAGGGAATGAAAAACTGTTTTTT
CASRAVGNEKLFF
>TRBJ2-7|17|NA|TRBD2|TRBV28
TGTGCCAGCAGGTCTGGCCCGGGACTAGCGGGTTCCTACGAGCAGTACTTC
CASRSGPGLAGSYEQYF
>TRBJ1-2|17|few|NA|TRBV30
TGTGCCTGGAGGCCCCCGGCCTTCGGGAGCTCTAACTATGGCTACACCTTC
CAWRPPAFGSSNYGYTF
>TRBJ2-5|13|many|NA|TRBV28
TGTGCCAGCAGCGGACAGTCCCAAGAGACCCAGTACTTC
CASSGQSQETQYF
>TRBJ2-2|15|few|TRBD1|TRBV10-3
TGTGCCATCAGTGAGTCTCTAGGGGGCTCCGGGGAGCTGTTTTTT
CAISESLGGSGELFF
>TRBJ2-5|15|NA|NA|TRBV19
TGTGCCAGTAGGCGACGAACTCAGGGGCAAGAGACCCAGTACTTC
CASRRRTQGQETQYF
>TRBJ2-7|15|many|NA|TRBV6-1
TGTGCCAGCATGGGGTCTATAGGGGGAGACGGTAAGCAGTACTTC
CASMGSIGGDGKQYF
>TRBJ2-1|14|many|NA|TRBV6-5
TGTGCCAGCAGTTGGGGCGGACAATACAATGAGCAGTTCTTC
CASSWGGQYNEQFF
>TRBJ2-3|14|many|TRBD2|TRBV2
TGTGCCAGCAGACTAGCGGGAGGTTTGGATACGCAGTATTTT
CASRLAGGLDTQYF
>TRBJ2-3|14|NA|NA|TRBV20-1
TGCAGTGCTAGTTGGCGGGAAGGCACAGATACGCAGTATTTT
CSASWREGTDTQYF
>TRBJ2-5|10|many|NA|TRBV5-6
TGTGCCAGCAGCCCTGGGACCCAGTACTTC
CASSPGTQYF
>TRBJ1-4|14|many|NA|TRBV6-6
TGTGCCAGCAGTTATAAACAGAGTAATGAAAAACTGTTTTTT
CASSYKQSNEKLFF
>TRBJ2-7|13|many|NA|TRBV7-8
TGTGCCAGCAGCTTATCTACGGACATGGAGCAGTACTTC
CASSLSTDMEQYF
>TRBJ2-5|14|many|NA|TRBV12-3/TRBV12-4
TGTGCCAGCAGTTCCTCTAGGGCCCTAGAGACCCAGTACTTC
CASSSSRALETQYF